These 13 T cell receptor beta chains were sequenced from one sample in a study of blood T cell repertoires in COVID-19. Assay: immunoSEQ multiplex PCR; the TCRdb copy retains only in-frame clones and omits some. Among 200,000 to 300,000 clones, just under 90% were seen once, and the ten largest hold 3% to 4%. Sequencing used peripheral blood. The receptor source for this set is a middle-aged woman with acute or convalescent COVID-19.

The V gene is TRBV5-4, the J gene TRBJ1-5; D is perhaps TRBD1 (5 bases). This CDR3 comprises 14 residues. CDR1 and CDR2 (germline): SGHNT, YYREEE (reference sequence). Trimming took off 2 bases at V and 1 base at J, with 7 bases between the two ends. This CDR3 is CASSFGGSNQPQHF. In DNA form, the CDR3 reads TGTGCCAGCAGCTTCGGGGGGAGCAATCAGCCCCAGCATTTT.

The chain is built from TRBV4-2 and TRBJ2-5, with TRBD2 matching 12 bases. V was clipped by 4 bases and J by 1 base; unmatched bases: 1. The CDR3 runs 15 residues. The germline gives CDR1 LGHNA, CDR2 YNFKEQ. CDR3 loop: CASSPLAGGQETQYF. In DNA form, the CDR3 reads TGTGCCAGCAGCCCACTAGCGGGGGGCCAAGAGACCCAGTACTTC.

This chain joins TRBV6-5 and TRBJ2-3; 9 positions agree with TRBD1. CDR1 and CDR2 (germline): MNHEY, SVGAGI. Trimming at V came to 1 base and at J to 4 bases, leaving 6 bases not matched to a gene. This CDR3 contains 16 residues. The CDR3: CASSYFGQGSADTQYF. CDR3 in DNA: TGTGCCAGCAGTTACTTCGGACAGGGGAGTGCAGATACGCAGTATTTT.

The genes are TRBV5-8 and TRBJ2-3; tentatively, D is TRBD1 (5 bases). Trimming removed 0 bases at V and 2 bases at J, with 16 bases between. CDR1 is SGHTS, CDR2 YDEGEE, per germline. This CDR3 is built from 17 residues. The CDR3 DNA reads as TGTGCCAGCAGCTTGGCGGGTTGGGGCAGGGACACAGATACGCAGTATTTT. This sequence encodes CASSLAGWGRDTDTQYF.

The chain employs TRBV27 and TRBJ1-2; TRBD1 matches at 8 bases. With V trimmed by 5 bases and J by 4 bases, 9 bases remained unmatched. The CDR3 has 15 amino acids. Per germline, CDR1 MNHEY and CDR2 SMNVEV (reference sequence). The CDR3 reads CASSPTPTGAYGYTF. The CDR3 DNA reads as TGTGCCAGCAGTCCCACCCCGACAGGGGCCTATGGCTACACCTTC.

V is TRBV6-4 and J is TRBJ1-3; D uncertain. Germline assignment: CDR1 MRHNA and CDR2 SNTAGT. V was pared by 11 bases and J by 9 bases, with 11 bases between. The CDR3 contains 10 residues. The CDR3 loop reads CAPGVGTIYF. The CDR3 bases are TGTGCCCCGGGTGTGGGCACCATATATTTT.

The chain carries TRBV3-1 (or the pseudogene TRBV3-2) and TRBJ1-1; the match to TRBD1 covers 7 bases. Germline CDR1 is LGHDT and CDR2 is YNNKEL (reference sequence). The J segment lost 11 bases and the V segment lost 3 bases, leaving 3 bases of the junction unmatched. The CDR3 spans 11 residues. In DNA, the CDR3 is TGTGCCAGCAGCCAGGGACAGTCGGCTTTCTTT. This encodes CASSQGQSAFF.

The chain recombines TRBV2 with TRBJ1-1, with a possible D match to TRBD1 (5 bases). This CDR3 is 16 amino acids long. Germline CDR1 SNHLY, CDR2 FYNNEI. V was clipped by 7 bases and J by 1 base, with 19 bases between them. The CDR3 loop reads CASMGQGLGGNTEAFF. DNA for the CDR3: TGTGCCAGCATGGGTCAGGGTCTAGGTGGGAACACTGAAGCTTTCTTT.

The CDR3 region is CAWSGLAGVEDTQYF. The CDR3 nucleotides read TGTGCCTGGAGTGGACTAGCGGGGGTGGAAGATACGCAGTATTTT. The rearrangement links TRBV30 to TRBJ2-3; 12 nucleotides line up with TRBD2. Germline-derived CDR1 and CDR2 are GTSNPN and SVGIG (reference sequence). J gave up 5 bases and V 1 base, and 4 bases lay outside the gene matches. CDR3 size: 15 residues.

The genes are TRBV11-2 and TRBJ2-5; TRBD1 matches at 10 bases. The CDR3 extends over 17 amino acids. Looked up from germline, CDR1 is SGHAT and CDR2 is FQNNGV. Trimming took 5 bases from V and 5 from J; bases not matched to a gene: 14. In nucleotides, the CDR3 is TGTGCCAGCAGCGAAATTCGACAGGGGGCGCCCCGCGAGACCCAGTACTTC. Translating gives CASSEIRQGAPRETQYF.

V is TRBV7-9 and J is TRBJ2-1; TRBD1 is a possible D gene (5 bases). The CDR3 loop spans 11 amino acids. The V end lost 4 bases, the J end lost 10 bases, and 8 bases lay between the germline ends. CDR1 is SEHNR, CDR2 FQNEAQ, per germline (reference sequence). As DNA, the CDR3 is TGTGCCAGCAGCTACAGGCAGGAGCAGTTCTTC. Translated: CASSYRQEQFF.

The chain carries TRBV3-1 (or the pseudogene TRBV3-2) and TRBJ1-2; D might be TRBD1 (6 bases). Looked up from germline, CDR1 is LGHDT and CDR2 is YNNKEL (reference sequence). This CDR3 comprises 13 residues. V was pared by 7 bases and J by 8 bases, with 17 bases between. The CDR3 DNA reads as TGTGCCAGCAACCTGGGGACATGGGGAGGCTACACCTTC. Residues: CASNLGTWGGYTF.

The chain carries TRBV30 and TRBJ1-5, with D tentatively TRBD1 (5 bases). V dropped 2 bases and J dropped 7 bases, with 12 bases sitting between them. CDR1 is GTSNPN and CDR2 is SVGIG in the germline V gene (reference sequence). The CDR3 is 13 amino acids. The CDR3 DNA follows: TGTGCCTGGAGTAAAAGGACACCCCAGCCCCAGCATTTT. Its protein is CAWSKRTPQPQHF.